The 9 T cell receptor beta chains reported below all come from one sample, sequenced in a study of blood T cell repertoires in COVID-19. Here immunoSEQ multiplex PCR was the method, and the copy in TCRdb shows in-frame clones only, minus some. The sample lists roughly 86,000 clones; more than 75% were seen once. The source material was peripheral blood. These receptors came from a middle-aged man with active or convalescent COVID-19.

The J gene is TRBJ2-1, the V gene TRBV25-1; the match to TRBD2 covers 10 bases. CDR3 size: 15 residues. CDR1 and CDR2 from the germline V gene are MGHDK and SYGVNS. V trimming: 6 bases; J trimming: 2 bases; junction bases outside the gene matches: 4. CDR3 in amino acids: CASRAAGGTYNEQFF. The CDR3 region has the DNA TGTGCCAGCAGAGCAGCGGGGGGGACCTACAATGAGCAGTTCTTC.

DNA for the CDR3: TGCGCCAGCAGTCAACGAGACAGGGTCTCCTACAATGAGCAGTTCTTC. Protein sequence: CASSQRDRVSYNEQFF. V and J are TRBV23-1 and TRBJ2-1; 7 nucleotides match TRBD1. TRBV23-1 is an open reading frame, and its role is uncertain. The V and J ends lost 2 bases and 0 bases, in that order; junction bases with no gene match: 4. The CDR3 runs 16 residues.

V usage is TRBV12-3 or TRBV12-4 and J usage is TRBJ1-2, with TRBD1 matching 10 bases. J was trimmed by 8 bases and V by 5 bases; bases with no gene match: 5. The CDR3 loop spans 13 amino acids. CDR3 sequence reads: CASSRGTGDGYTF. CDR3 in DNA: TGTGCCAGCAGTAGGGGGACAGGGGACGGCTACACCTTC.

The chain couples TRBV7-9 to TRBJ1-4; D is uncertain. V was shortened by 0 bases and J by 3 bases, with 8 bases between the two germline ends. The germline gives CDR1 SEHNR, CDR2 FQNEAQ (reference sequence). This CDR3 is 15 amino acids long. For the CDR3, the DNA is TGTGCCAGCAGCTTAGCGATGGCACCTAATGAAAAACTGTTTTTT. Translated: CASSLAMAPNEKLFF.

The chain carries TRBV11-2 and TRBJ1-5; D gene unclear. Between the trimmed V and J ends, which lost 5 bases and 6 bases, there was a span of 8 bases. This CDR3 has 12 amino acids. Germline-derived CDR1 and CDR2 are SGHAT and FQNNGV. The DNA of the CDR3 is TGTGCCAGCAGCCGGGCGGGTCAGCCCCAGCATTTT. Protein product: CASSRAGQPQHF.

V is TRBV10-3 and J is TRBJ2-1, with TRBD1 as a possible D gene (6 bases). The length of the CDR3 is 13 residues. Per germline, CDR1 ENHRY and CDR2 SYGVKD. V dropped 6 bases and J dropped 4 bases, with 10 bases sitting between them. The CDR3 loop is CAISGQGYNEQFF. The CDR3 DNA reads TGTGCCATCAGCGGCCAGGGGTACAATGAGCAGTTCTTC.

V and J are TRBV7-9 and TRBJ1-4; the match to TRBD1 covers 8 bases. The CDR3 has 19 amino acids. V dropped 3 bases and J dropped 2; count of bases not matched to a gene: 14. Germline V gene lookup returns CDR1 SEHNR and CDR2 FQNEAQ (reference sequence). CDR3 nucleotides: TGTGCCAGCAGCTTGGAGGGGACAGGCCATTCCCCGACTAATGAAAAACTGTTTTTT. Translated: CASSLEGTGHSPTNEKLFF.

The chain has TRBV23-1 and TRBJ1-2; tentative D call: TRBD1 (5 bases). TRBV23-1 qualifies as an ORF whose function is uncertain. This CDR3 comprises 17 residues. With 2 bases removed from V and 3 bases from J, the gap between germline ends came to 19 bases. The CDR3 DNA sequence: TGCGCCAGCAGTCAAGCGGCCCAGGTCCTAGGGGACTATGGCTACACCTTC. This gives the protein CASSQAAQVLGDYGYTF.

This rearrangement joins TRBV19 to TRBJ1-1; tentatively, D is TRBD1 (5 bases). CDR3 size: 14 residues. The germline gives CDR1 LNHDA, CDR2 SQIVND (reference sequence). Trimming stripped 2 bases from V and 1 base from J, with 8 bases between. The CDR3 is CASSIRQQNTEAFF. The CDR3 nucleotides read TGTGCCAGTAGTATAAGACAGCAGAACACTGAAGCTTTCTTT.